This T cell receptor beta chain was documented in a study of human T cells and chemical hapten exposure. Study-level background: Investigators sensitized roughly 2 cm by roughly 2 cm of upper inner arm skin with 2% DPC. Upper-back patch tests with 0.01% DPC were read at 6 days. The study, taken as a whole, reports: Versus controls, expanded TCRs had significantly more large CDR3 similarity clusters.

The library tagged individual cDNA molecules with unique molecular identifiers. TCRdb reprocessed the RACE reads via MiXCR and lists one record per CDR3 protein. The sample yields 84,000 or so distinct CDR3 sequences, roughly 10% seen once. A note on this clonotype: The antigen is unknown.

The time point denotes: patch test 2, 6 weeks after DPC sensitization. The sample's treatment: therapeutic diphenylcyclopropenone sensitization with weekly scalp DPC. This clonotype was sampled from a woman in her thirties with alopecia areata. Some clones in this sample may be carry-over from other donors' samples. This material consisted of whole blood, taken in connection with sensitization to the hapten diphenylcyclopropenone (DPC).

Here the CDR3 DNA reads TGTGCCAGCAGCTTAGCCATGGGACAGTACAATGAGCAGTTCTTC. It is translated as CASSLAMGQYNEQFF. The V and J genes are TRBV7-2 and TRBJ2-1; 7 nucleotides match TRBD1. The germline V gene encodes CDR1 SGHTA and CDR2 FQGNSA. The CDR3 sequence is 15 residues long. The J segment lost 4 bases and the V segment lost 0 bases, leaving 3 bases of the junction unmatched.